These 7 T cell receptor beta chains were sequenced from one sample in a study of T-cell memory formation after mild COVID-19. TCRdb recomputed calls from the 5' RACE reads with MiXCR, one row per CDR3 protein. The sample has about 84,000 distinct CDR3 sequences; 11% to 15% are singletons. The sample consisted of PBMCs or a T cell subset sorted from them (not recorded which). These TCRs come from an adult woman who had mild COVID-19 (a few samples of this study predate the infection). Cell type and time point are not known.

This clonotype has more than one count but fewer than ten. The rearrangement joins TRBV13 to TRBJ2-7; D may be TRBD1 (6 bases). Germline assignment: CDR1 PRHDT and CDR2 FYEKMQ (reference sequence). The CDR3 has 16 amino acids. Trimming took 5 bases from V and 3 from J, leaving 20 bases between them. Here the CDR3 reads CASSARSLTRGYEQYF. The CDR3 nucleotides are TGTGCCAGCAGCGCAAGAAGTCTGACCAGGGGCTACGAGCAGTACTTC.

The CDR3 region is CASSVPSGVGTDTQYF. The CDR3 DNA reads TGTGCCAGCAGCGTACCTAGCGGGGTAGGAACAGATACGCAGTATTTT. The genes are TRBV5-5 and TRBJ2-3, with TRBD2 identical over 9 bases. CDR1 SGHKS and CDR2 YYEKEE come from the germline V gene (reference sequence). V dropped 4 bases and J dropped 3; count of bases not matched to a gene: 9. The CDR3 spans 16 residues.

V is TRBV15 and J is TRBJ2-2, with D unclear. The CDR3 covers 17 residues. The germline gives CDR1 LNHNV, CDR2 YYDKDF (reference sequence). The germline V and J ends were trimmed by 0 bases and 4 bases, with 15 bases remaining between them. CDR3 amino acids: CATSREIQGRFTGELFF. The DNA for the CDR3 is TGTGCCACCAGCAGAGAGATCCAAGGACGGTTCACCGGGGAGCTGTTTTTT.

This clonotype came up a few times. This chain links TRBV7-9 with TRBJ1-2, with D possibly TRBD1 on 5 matching bases. Trimming shortened V by 1 base and J by 6 bases, and 12 bases separated the two germline ends. Germline loops: CDR1 SEHNR, CDR2 FQNEAQ (reference sequence). The CDR3 sequence is 14 residues long. The CDR3 sequence is CASSLVSGWHGYTF. CDR3 coding DNA: TGTGCCAGCAGCTTAGTCTCAGGGTGGCATGGCTACACCTTC.

This rearrangement joins TRBV12-3 or TRBV12-4 to TRBJ2-1; D may be TRBD1 (5 bases). The CDR3 is 14 residues long. The germline V and J ends were trimmed by 8 bases and 6 bases, with 17 bases remaining between them. The CDR3 region has the DNA TGTGCCAGCCTCCGGCGACAGACCTCCAATGAGCAGTTCTTC. It yields the protein CASLRRQTSNEQFF.

A few counts support this clonotype. The chain carries TRBV7-9 and TRBJ1-2, with D possibly TRBD1 on 6 matching bases. V lost 8 bases to trimming and J lost 7 bases, with 17 bases between them. Germline V CDR1 and CDR2: SEHNR, FQNEAQ (reference sequence). The CDR3 loop spans 13 amino acids. The CDR3 is CASGGTPVIGYTF. The CDR3 coding sequence is TGTGCCAGCGGTGGGACACCTGTTATTGGCTACACCTTC.

The rearrangement links TRBV27 to TRBJ2-2; unclear D gene. This CDR3 comprises 15 residues. Germline CDR1 is MNHEY and CDR2 is SMNVEV (reference sequence). Trimming removed 5 bases from V and 4 bases from J, with 14 bases in between. CDR3 DNA sequence: TGTGCCAGCAGTGCATACTTAGGCGGCACCGGGGAGCTGTTTTTT. This sequence encodes CASSAYLGGTGELFF.